The 5 T cell receptor beta chains listed next were all sequenced from one sample in a study of shared clonotypes between healthy human individuals (dated by TCRdb to the early 2020s). Receptor amplification or capture employed the immunoSEQ multiplex PCR assay. This is the immuneACCESS table as TCRdb keeps it, with only in-frame sequences that have V and J called. A part of the clones is gone; compared with another copy, unresolved V genes explain less than half, and the rest is unexplained. The sample table records more than 550,000 clones; around 90% of these occur just once. The leading ten clones occupy more than 20% of the sample. CD8 naive samples were obtained by positive selection for CCR7 among CD45RO-negative cells, yielding a CD45RA+CCR7+ population from which TemRA cells were excluded. Sequencing input: naive CD8+ T cells sorted from blood. This specimen's cell subset or site label, interpreted: CD45RA+CCR7+. All receptors derive from a man aged 25 to 40 in good health.

The genes are TRBV25-1 and TRBJ2-1; weak D call: TRBD1 (6 bases). The length of the CDR3 is 17 residues. Trimming left V 3 bases short and J 0 bases short, with 15 bases between. The germline V gene encodes CDR1 MGHDK and CDR2 SYGVNS. The CDR3 region has the DNA TGTGCCAGCAGTGATTCGACAGGCCTGAGCTCCTACAATGAGCAGTTCTTC. The encoded protein is CASSDSTGLSSYNEQFF.

The chain has TRBV4-3 and TRBJ2-1; tentatively, D is TRBD1 (6 bases). The CDR3 length is 14 residues. V lost 1 base and J lost 6, with 10 bases in between. CDR1 is LGHNA and CDR2 is YSLEER in the germline V gene. The CDR3 nucleotides read TGCGCCAGCAGCCAAGTAGGGACACTCAATGAGCAGTTCTTC. Translating it yields CASSQVGTLNEQFF.

The V and J genes are TRBV5-8 and TRBJ1-2; 7 bases map to TRBD1. Germline V CDR1 and CDR2: SGHTS, YDEGEE. The junction had 9 bases not matched to a gene; V was cut back by 3 bases and J by 4 bases. CDR3 length equals 15 residues. The CDR3 coding sequence is TGTGCCAGCAGCTCGACAGGGTCACACCTCTATGGCTACACCTTC. Its translation is CASSSTGSHLYGYTF. The full variable domain, rest sourced from reference TRBV5-8 and TRBJ1-2, is EAGVTQSPTHLIKTRGQQATLRCSPISGHTSVYWYQQALGLGLQFLLWYDEGEERNRGNFPPRFSGRQFPNYSSELNVNALELEDSALYLCASSSTGSHLYGYTFGSGTRLTVV.

The genes are TRBV28 and TRBJ1-5, with D possibly being TRBD1 (6 bases). The CDR3 spans 14 residues. The germline V gene encodes CDR1 MDHEN and CDR2 SYDVKM. The V end lost 6 bases, the J end lost 5 bases, and 14 bases lay between the germline ends. DNA of the CDR3: TGTGCCAGCAGGGATACGGACAGCCATCAGCCCCAGCATTTT. Its translation is CASRDTDSHQPQHF.

V gene TRBV4-1 combines with J gene TRBJ1-1; D might be TRBD1 (5 bases). Germline-derived CDR1 and CDR2 are MGHRA and YSYEKL. This CDR3 has 16 amino acids. V dropped 0 bases and J dropped 5 bases, with 16 bases sitting between them. CDR3 amino acids: CASSQEGSGGATEAFF. In DNA form, the CDR3 reads TGCGCCAGCAGCCAAGAGGGATCGGGGGGAGCAACTGAAGCTTTCTTT.